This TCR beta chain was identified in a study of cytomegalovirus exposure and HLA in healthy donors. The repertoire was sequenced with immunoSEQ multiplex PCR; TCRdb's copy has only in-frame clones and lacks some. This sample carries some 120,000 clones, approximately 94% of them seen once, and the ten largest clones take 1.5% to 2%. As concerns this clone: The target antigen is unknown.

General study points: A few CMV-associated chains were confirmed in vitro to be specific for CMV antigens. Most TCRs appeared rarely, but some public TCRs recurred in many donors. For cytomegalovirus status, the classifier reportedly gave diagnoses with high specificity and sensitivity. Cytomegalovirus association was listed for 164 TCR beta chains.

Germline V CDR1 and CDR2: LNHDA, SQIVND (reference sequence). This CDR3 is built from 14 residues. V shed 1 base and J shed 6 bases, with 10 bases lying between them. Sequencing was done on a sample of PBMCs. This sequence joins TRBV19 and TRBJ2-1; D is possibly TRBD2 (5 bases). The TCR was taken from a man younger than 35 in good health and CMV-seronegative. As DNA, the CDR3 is TGTGCCAGTAGTATAGGGCCTAGCAGCAATGAGCAGTTCTTC. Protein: CASSIGPSSNEQFF. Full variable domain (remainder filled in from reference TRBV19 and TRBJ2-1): DGGITQSPKYLFRKEGQNVTLSCEQNLNHDAMYWYRQDPGQGLRLIYYSQIVNDFQKGDIAEGYSVSREKKESFPLTVTSAQKNPTAFYLCASSIGPSSNEQFFGPGTRLTVL.